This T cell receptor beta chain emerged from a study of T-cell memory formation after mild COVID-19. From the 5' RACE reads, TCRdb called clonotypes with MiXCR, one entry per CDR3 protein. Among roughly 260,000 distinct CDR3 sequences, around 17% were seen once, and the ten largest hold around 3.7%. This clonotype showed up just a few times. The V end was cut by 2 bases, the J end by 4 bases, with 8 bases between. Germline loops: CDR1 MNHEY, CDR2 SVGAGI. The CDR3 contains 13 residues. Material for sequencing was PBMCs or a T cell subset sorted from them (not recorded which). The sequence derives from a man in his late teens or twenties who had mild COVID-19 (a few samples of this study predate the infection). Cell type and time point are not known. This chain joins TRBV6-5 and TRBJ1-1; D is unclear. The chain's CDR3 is CASSYGLATEAFF. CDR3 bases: TGTGCCAGCAGTTACGGGTTGGCCACTGAAGCTTTCTTT.